This TCR beta chain was profiled in a study of cytomegalovirus exposure and HLA in healthy donors. The CDR3 is made up of 15 amino acids. Unmatched junction bases numbered 7, after V lost 4 bases and J lost 3 bases. Germline CDR1 is WNHNN and CDR2 is SYGVQD (reference sequence). Study-wide findings and caveats: Analysis was performed later, and it showed HLA-associated TCR beta chains to be more clonally expanded than equally common others.

As regards this clone: The antigen remains undetermined.

The PCR was carried out with 60 Vbeta primers and 13 Jbeta primers. Only in-frame clones appear in the TCRdb table, and some are missing; sequencing was by immunoSEQ multiplex PCR. This sample yields 180,000 or so clones, of which roughly 75% are seen a single time; approximately 2% belongs to the top ten. The chain combines TRBV10-1 with TRBJ1-1, with TRBD1 matching over 8 bases. The sequencing input was PBMCs. This clonotype was obtained from a woman in her 30s in good health and CMV-seronegative. CDR3 sequence (DNA): TGCGCCAGCAGTGGGACAGGGCGGGGAGACACTGAAGCTTTCTTT. Translation gives CASSGTGRGDTEAFF.